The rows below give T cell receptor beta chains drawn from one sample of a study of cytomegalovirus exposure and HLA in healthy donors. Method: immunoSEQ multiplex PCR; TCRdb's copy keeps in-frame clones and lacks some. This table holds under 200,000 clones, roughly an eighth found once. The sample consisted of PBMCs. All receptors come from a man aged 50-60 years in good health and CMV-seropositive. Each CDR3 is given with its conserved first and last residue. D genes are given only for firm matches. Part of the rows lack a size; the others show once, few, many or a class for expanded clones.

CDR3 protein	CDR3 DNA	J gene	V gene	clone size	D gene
CAAQGNEGGYGYTF	TGTGCCGCCCAAGGAAACGAGGGCGGCTATGGCTACACCTTC	TRBJ1-2	TRBV10-3	NA	NA
CASRKTGGTYEQYF	TGTGCCAGCAGAAAAACAGGGGGGACCTACGAGCAGTACTTC	TRBJ2-7	TRBV13	NA	TRBD1
CASSLERWRGGMNEQFF	TGTGCCAGCAGCTTAGAGCGATGGCGGGGGGGCATGAATGAGCAGTTCTTC	TRBJ2-1	TRBV11-2	few	TRBD2
CASSQDWTGLRSALLF	TGTGCCAGCAGCCAAGATTGGACAGGGTTAAGGTCAGCCCTCCTCTTT	TRBJ1-6	TRBV14	few	TRBD1
CAINRQGPDSPLHF	TGTGCCATCAATAGACAGGGTCCGGATTCACCCCTCCACTTT	TRBJ1-6	TRBV10-3	few	TRBD1
CATGGSSYNEQFF	TGTGCCACGGGGGGAAGCTCCTACAATGAGCAGTTCTTC	TRBJ2-1	TRBV6-5	few	TRBD2
CASSLGRKETQYF	TGCGCCAGCAGCTTGGGCAGGAAAGAGACCCAGTACTTC	TRBJ2-5	TRBV5-1	NA	NA
CASSLPRQGDRSDTQYF	TGTGCCAGCAGTTTACCCCGACAGGGGGATCGCTCAGATACGCAGTATTTT	TRBJ2-3	TRBV27	NA	TRBD1
CASSLELQGNEQFF	TGTGCCAGCAGCTTAGAGCTCCAGGGCAATGAGCAGTTCTTC	TRBJ2-1	TRBV7-8	NA	NA
CASSQDIGSSYNSPLHF	TGCGCCAGCAGCCAAGATATTGGGAGCTCCTATAATTCACCCCTCCACTTT	TRBJ1-6	TRBV4-3	NA	NA
CASADRGVFNEQFF	TGTGCCAGCGCTGACAGGGGGGTTTTCAATGAGCAGTTCTTC	TRBJ2-1	TRBV2	NA	TRBD1
CASSSTGVGNTIYF	TGTGCCAGCAGCTCGACAGGGGTTGGAAACACCATATATTTT	TRBJ1-3	TRBV13	NA	TRBD1
CAWGPGLPGEQYF	TGTGCCTGGGGTCCGGGACTCCCAGGTGAGCAGTACTTC	TRBJ2-7	TRBV30	few	NA
CASSGGGTESYEQYF	TGTGCCAGCAGCGGGGGGGGGACGGAGTCCTACGAGCAGTACTTC	TRBJ2-7	TRBV9	few	TRBD2
CASSLGLAGKETQYF	TGTGCCAGCAGCTTGGGACTAGCGGGGAAAGAGACCCAGTACTTC	TRBJ2-5	TRBV11-3	NA	TRBD2
CASSSRQGGGYTF	TGTGCCAGCAGTAGCCGACAGGGCGGAGGCTACACCTTC	TRBJ1-2	TRBV27	few	TRBD1
CASSPPEGGSLNTEAFF	TGTGCCAGCAGCCCCCCGGAGGGTGGTAGTCTGAACACTGAAGCTTTCTTT	TRBJ1-1	TRBV28	NA	NA
CASSEPGFGYGYTF	TGTGCCAGCAGTGAGCCGGGTTTTGGCTATGGCTACACCTTC	TRBJ1-2	TRBV25-1	few	NA
CASSPGQGVSYEQYF	TGTGCCAGCAGTCCTGGACAGGGGGTGTCCTACGAGCAGTACTTC	TRBJ2-7	TRBV6-5	NA	TRBD1
CASSFLPGGFGTEAFF	TGTGCCAGCAGTTTTCTACCAGGGGGATTCGGGACTGAAGCTTTCTTT	TRBJ1-1	TRBV27	few	TRBD1
CSVSGTGREETQYF	TGCAGCGTTTCCGGGACAGGTCGTGAAGAGACCCAGTACTTC	TRBJ2-5	TRBV29-1	NA	TRBD1
CASSTNRGGGQPQHF	TGTGCCAGTAGTACAAACAGGGGTGGGGGTCAGCCGCAGCATTTT	TRBJ1-5	TRBV19	NA	TRBD1
CASRSPQGTNTEAFF	TGTGCCAGCAGATCTCCACAGGGCACGAACACTGAAGCTTTCTTT	TRBJ1-1	TRBV7-9	NA	NA